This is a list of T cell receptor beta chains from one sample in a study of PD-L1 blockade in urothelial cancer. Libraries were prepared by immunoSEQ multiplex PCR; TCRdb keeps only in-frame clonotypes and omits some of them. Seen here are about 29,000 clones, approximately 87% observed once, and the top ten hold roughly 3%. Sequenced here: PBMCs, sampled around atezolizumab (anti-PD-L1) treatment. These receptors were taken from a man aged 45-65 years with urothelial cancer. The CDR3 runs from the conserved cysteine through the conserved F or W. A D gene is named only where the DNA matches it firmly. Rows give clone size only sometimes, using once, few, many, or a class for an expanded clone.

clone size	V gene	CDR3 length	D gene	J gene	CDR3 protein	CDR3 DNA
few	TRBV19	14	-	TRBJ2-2	CASTDRPNTGELFF	TGTGCCAGCACCGACAGGCCGAACACCGGGGAGCTGTTTTTT
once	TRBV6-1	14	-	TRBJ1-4	CASSETGRIEKLFF	TGTGCCAGCAGTGAAACAGGACGTATCGAAAAACTGTTTTTT
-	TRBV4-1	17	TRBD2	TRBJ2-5	CASSQFAGGPSQETQYF	TGCGCCAGCAGCCAATTTGCGGGAGGGCCTTCCCAAGAGACCCAGTACTTC
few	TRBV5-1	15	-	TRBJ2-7	CASSSRLAGVYEQYF	TGCGCCAGCAGCAGCCGACTAGCAGGGGTCTACGAGCAGTACTTC
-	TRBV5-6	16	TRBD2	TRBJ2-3	CASNSGGGTSTDTQYF	TGTGCCAGCAATAGCGGGGGAGGGACTAGCACAGATACGCAGTATTTT
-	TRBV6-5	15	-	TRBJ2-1	CASSPEGPRGNEQFF	TGTGCCAGCAGCCCAGAGGGTCCTCGGGGCAATGAGCAGTTCTTC
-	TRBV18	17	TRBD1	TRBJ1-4	CASSPTLAGQGIEKLFF	TGTGCCAGCTCACCTACCTTGGCGGGACAGGGGATAGAAAAACTGTTTTTT
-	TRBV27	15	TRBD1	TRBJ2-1	CASSLRTGGYNEQFF	TGTGCCAGCAGTTTACGGACAGGGGGATACAATGAGCAGTTCTTC
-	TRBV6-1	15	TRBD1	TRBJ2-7	CASSERDRVLYEQYF	TGTGCCAGCAGTGAAAGGGACAGGGTTCTCTACGAGCAGTACTTC
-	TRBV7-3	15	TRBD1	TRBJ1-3	CASSSGQGVGNTIYF	TGTGCCAGCAGCTCGGGACAGGGTGTGGGAAACACCATATATTTT
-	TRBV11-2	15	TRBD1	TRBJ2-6	CASSEGGPGANVLTF	TGTGCCAGCAGCGAAGGGGGCCCTGGGGCCAACGTCCTGACTTTC
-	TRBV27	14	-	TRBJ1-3	CASSFRGPGNTIYF	TGTGCCAGCAGTTTTAGGGGTCCTGGAAACACCATATATTTT
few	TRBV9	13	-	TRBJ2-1	CASSVPGFNEQFF	TGTGCCAGCAGCGTACCAGGGTTCAATGAGCAGTTCTTC
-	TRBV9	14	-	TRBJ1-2	CASSVVDSSYGYTF	TGTGCCAGCAGCGTAGTTGACAGTAGCTATGGCTACACCTTC
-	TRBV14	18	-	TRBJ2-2	CASSRTFAAGLDTGELFF	TGTGCCAGCAGCCGTACTTTTGCAGCCGGGTTAGACACCGGGGAGCTGTTTTTT
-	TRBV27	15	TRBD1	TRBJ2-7	CASSRPGQPTYEQYF	TGTGCCAGCAGTAGGCCGGGACAGCCGACCTACGAGCAGTACTTC
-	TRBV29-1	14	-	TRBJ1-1	CSVGGGGRGTEAFF	TGCAGCGTCGGAGGCGGGGGGCGGGGCACTGAAGCTTTCTTT
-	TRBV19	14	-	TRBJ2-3	CASSSGFSTDTQYF	TGTGCCAGTAGTAGCGGTTTTAGCACAGATACGCAGTATTTT
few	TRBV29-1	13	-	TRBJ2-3	CSVEVRSGDTQYF	TGCAGCGTTGAAGTCCGTTCGGGAGATACGCAGTATTTT
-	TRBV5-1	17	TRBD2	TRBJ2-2	CASSLPTSGGRTGELFF	TGCGCCAGCAGCTTGCCCACTAGCGGAGGGAGGACCGGGGAGCTGTTTTTT
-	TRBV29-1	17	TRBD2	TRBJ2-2	CSVSFTSGTANTGELFF	TGCAGCGTTAGTTTTACTAGCGGAACGGCGAACACCGGGGAGCTGTTTTTT
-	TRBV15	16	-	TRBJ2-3	CATSRLEGRGTDTQYF	TGTGCCACCAGCAGATTGGAGGGTCGGGGCACAGATACGCAGTATTTT